This T cell receptor (beta chain) was captured by sequencing in a study of OX40 agonist ivuxolimab in advanced cancers. Turning to the study itself: Given to patients was ivuxolimab, an agonistic anti-OX40 (CD134) antibody. Overall study results and limits: Within 6 weeks, CD4+ and CD8+ blood T cells expanded clonally at 0.1 to 3.0 mg/kg. On average, CD8+ T cells had more expanded clones than CD4+.

Trimming removed 2 bases from V and 7 bases from J, with 23 bases in between. The CDR3 covers 18 residues. Germline CDR1 reads KGHSH; CDR2 reads LQKENI. Individuals having autoimmune disease history or systemic immunosuppression were not enrolled. This clone appeared a few times. Its target is not known. Assay: immunoSEQ multiplex PCR; the TCRdb copy retains only in-frame clones and omits some. The repertoire holds about 84,000 clones, with around 94% as singletons. The chain couples TRBV18 to TRBJ1-4; D uncertain. The material sequenced was CD4+ or CD8+ T cells sorted from blood, taken in a trial of the OX40 agonist ivuxolimab. This clonotype was sampled from an adult with an advanced solid tumor such as melanoma, head and neck, liver or kidney cancer. CDR3 DNA sequence: TGTGCCAGCTCACCAACCCTCCCGGGAGTCCACCGTAGTGAAAAACTGTTTTTT. Translating it yields CASSPTLPGVHRSEKLFF.